The rows below give T cell receptor beta chains drawn from one sample of a study of T cells after posttransplantation cyclophosphamide. TCRdb's table, derived via immunoSEQ multiplex PCR, lists solely in-frame clones and lacks some. Recorded here are tens of thousands of clones, none singletons. What was sequenced was PBMCs. The receptor set was obtained from a man in his forties in good health, CMV-negative, and a related stem cell transplant donor. Both conserved end residues are trimmed from each CDR3. A D gene is named only where the DNA matches it firmly.

AWSRDSGSGNTIY	TRBJ1-3	TRBD1	TRBV30
ASSLGQGGSNEQF	TRBJ2-1	TRBD1	TRBV7-9
ASSVGPRGLAGVRGGNEQF	TRBJ2-1	TRBD2	TRBV9
ASSLGFSGRSTGADTQY	TRBJ2-3	TRBD2	TRBV11-1
SAPQAASGTGELF	TRBJ2-2	TRBD2	TRBV29-1
ASSFLAGATTDTQY	TRBJ2-3	TRBD2	TRBV19
ASSVGGGPNTGELF	TRBJ2-2	NA	TRBV9
AISLAGAPTDTQY	TRBJ2-3	TRBD2	TRBV10-3
ASSFRTGGNEQF	TRBJ2-1	TRBD1	TRBV4-3
ASSQEGRWTGCLGTDTQY	TRBJ2-3	TRBD1	TRBV4-3
ASSQQRGVDTQY	TRBJ2-3	NA	TRBV4-1
ASSRDSGTEAF	TRBJ1-1	TRBD1	TRBV6-4
ASSIGQREWPQH	TRBJ1-5	NA	TRBV19
ASSLNRFMGGELF	TRBJ2-2	NA	TRBV7-6
ASSLLPGTGALPYEQY	TRBJ2-7	TRBD1	TRBV5-1
ASSVQGTETQY	TRBJ2-5	TRBD1	TRBV5-1
ASSQVEEARVYNEQF	TRBJ2-1	NA	TRBV4-1
SVEEWAGVSYNEQF	TRBJ2-1	NA	TRBV29-1
AISERTGWAEETQY	TRBJ2-5	TRBD1	TRBV10-3
ASSYSSTLGNTIY	TRBJ1-3	NA	TRBV6-5
ASSLEQGAFYGYT	TRBJ1-2	TRBD1	TRBV5-4
ASSMTEFRELF	TRBJ2-2	NA	TRBV19
ASSDRGLAGANEQF	TRBJ2-1	TRBD2	TRBV25-1
ASSPSIQAEYEQY	TRBJ2-7	NA	TRBV9
ASSNQASYGYT	TRBJ1-2	NA	TRBV19
ASSISGGTNEKLF	TRBJ1-4	TRBD1	TRBV19
ASSVSGTTGELF	TRBJ2-2	TRBD2	TRBV5-1
ASSIISGYNAGYT	TRBJ1-2	NA	TRBV5-4
ASRRGADEAF	TRBJ1-1	NA	TRBV6-1
ASSLAGKYTDTQY	TRBJ2-3	NA	TRBV5-1
ASRPRDRFEAF	TRBJ1-1	TRBD1	TRBV27
ASSRGSTDTQY	TRBJ2-3	NA	TRBV5-7
ASSEVGSTNTGELF	TRBJ2-2	NA	TRBV6-1
ASSGVLSYNEQF	TRBJ2-1	NA	TRBV2
ASSTIQGAYGANVLT	TRBJ2-6	TRBD1	TRBV7-6